Each of the 16 T cell receptor beta chains below was sequenced from the same sample in a study of monozygotic twins with inflammatory bowel disease. TCRdb reprocessed the 5' RACE reads, with one entry per CDR3 protein and no DNA. This table lists roughly 150,000 distinct CDR3 sequences. The sample taken for sequencing was blood. These TCRs come from a human donor with ulcerative colitis or Crohn's disease, or a healthy co-twin of an affected twin (not recorded which).

This sequence joins TRBV6-5 and TRBJ2-5; TCRdb designates TRBD2, a call that cannot be tested without DNA. Germline V CDR1 and CDR2: MNHEY, SVGAGI. The CDR3 has 15 residues. CDR3 sequence reads: CASSSGLALGETQYF.

This chain links TRBV7-2 with TRBJ2-7; TCRdb calls TRBD1, which cannot be checked without DNA. Germline CDR1 and CDR2: SGHTA and FQGNSA. This CDR3 is 12 amino acids long. The CDR3 loop is CASSLAGGEQYF.

The chain has TRBV20-1 and TRBJ1-4. This CDR3 is built from 13 residues. Germline CDR1 is DFQATT and CDR2 is SNEGSKA (reference sequence). CDR3 sequence: CSALQSLNEKLFF.

This chain connects TRBV7-2 to TRBJ2-5; TCRdb designates TRBD1, a call that cannot be tested without DNA. Germline assignment: CDR1 SGHTA and CDR2 FQGNSA. The CDR3 contains 13 residues. This CDR3 reads CASRLTGEETQYF. The full variable domain, in which reference TRBV7-2 and TRBJ2-5 provide the parts outside the CDR3, is GAGVSQSPSNKVTEKGKDVELRCDPISGHTALYWYRQSLGQGLEFLIYFQGNSAPDKSGLPSDRFSAERTGGSVSTLTIQRTQQEDSAVYLCASRLTGEETQYFGPGTRLLVL.

The rearrangement uses TRBV7-9 and TRBJ2-7; there is no DNA to check the TCRdb D call of TRBD2. Germline V lookup: CDR1 SEHNR, CDR2 FQNEAQ (reference sequence). The CDR3 consists of 15 residues. CDR3 sequence: CASSYLLAGRYEQYF.

The chain recombines TRBV5-1 with TRBJ1-1; TCRdb gives TRBD1 as the D gene, but with no DNA this cannot be confirmed. Germline loops: CDR1 SGHRS, CDR2 YFSETQ. The CDR3 length is 13 residues. The CDR3 loop reads CATRDSKDTEAFF.

The chain links TRBV7-2 to TRBJ2-4; TCRdb reports TRBD2, a call that lacks DNA to check it against. The CDR3 totals 16 residues. Germline CDR1 and CDR2: SGHTA and FQGNSA. This CDR3 is CASSTPSGRTTGIQYF.

This sequence joins TRBV6-1 and TRBJ1-3. Germline V lookup: CDR1 MNHNS, CDR2 SASEGT. The CDR3 spans 12 residues. The CDR3 reads CASSELGNTIYF.

V gene TRBV29-1 combines with J gene TRBJ2-5; TCRdb's assignment of TRBD1 cannot be checked, as there is no DNA. The CDR3 is 19 amino acids. Germline V CDR1 and CDR2: SQVTM, ANQGSEA. CDR3: CSVEEWGTGSLDAQETQYF.

This clonotype is labeled medium-sized based on frequency. This rearrangement joins TRBV4-2 to TRBJ2-1. The V gene's germline CDR1 is LGHNA and CDR2 YNFKEQ. CDR3 size: 11 residues. The CDR3 sequence is CASSHVNEQFF.

The chain combines TRBV12-3 or TRBV12-4 with TRBJ2-3. There are 14 residues in the CDR3. CDR3 protein: CASNIGASTDTQYF.

The chain joins TRBV20-1 to TRBJ2-7; absent DNA, TCRdb's TRBD2 call cannot be checked. CDR3 length: 13 amino acids. Germline V lookup: CDR1 DFQATT, CDR2 SNEGSKA (reference sequence). The CDR3 region is CSAGTSGKYEQYF.

The CDR3 reads CASSVGTGSSYNEQFF. V and J are TRBV9 and TRBJ2-1; absent DNA, TCRdb's TRBD2 call cannot be checked. Germline V CDR1 and CDR2: SGDLS, YYNGEE. This CDR3 spans 16 amino acids.

This chain links TRBV20-1 with TRBJ2-6. Germline V gene data show CDR1 as DFQATT and CDR2 as SNEGSKA (reference sequence). This CDR3 has 14 residues. The CDR3 is CSASGLAGANVLTF.

The CDR3 loop reads CASSLASRGLETQYF. The gene calls are TRBV7-2 and TRBJ2-5; TCRdb lists TRBD1, though no DNA is available to test this call. This CDR3 comprises 15 residues. In germline, CDR1 is SGHTA, CDR2 FQGNSA. Based on the CDR3 plus reference TRBV7-2 and TRBJ2-5, the full variable domain is GAGVSQSPSNKVTEKGKDVELRCDPISGHTALYWYRQSLGQGLEFLIYFQGNSAPDKSGLPSDRFSAERTGGSVSTLTIQRTQQEDSAVYLCASSLASRGLETQYFGPGTRLLVL.

The chain carries TRBV7-2 and TRBJ2-1; TCRdb designates TRBD2, a call that cannot be tested without DNA. Germline CDR1 is SGHTA and CDR2 is FQGNSA. CDR3 size: 17 residues. The CDR3 loop is CASSPVPGLYSYNEQFF.